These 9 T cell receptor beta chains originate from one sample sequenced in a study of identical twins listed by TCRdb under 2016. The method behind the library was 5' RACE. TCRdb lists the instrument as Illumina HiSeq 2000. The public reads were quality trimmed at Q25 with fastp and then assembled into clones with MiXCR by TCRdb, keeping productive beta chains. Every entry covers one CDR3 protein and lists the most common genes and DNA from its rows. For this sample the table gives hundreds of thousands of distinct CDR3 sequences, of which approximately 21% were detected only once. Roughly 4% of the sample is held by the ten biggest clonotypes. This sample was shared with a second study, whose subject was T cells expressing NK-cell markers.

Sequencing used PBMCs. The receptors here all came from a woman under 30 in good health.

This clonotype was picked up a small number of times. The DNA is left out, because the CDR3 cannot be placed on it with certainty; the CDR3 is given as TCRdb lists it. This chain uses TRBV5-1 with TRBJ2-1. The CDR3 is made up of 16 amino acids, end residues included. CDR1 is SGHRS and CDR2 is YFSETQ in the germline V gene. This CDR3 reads CASSFLWEWQYNEQFF.

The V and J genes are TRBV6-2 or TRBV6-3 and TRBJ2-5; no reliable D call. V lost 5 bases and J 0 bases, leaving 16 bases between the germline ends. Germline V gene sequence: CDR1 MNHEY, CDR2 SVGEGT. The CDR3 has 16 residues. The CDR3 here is CASSGPWVTYQETQYF. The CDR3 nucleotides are TGTGCCAGCAGTGGACCCTGGGTTACGTACCAAGAGACCCAGTACTTC.

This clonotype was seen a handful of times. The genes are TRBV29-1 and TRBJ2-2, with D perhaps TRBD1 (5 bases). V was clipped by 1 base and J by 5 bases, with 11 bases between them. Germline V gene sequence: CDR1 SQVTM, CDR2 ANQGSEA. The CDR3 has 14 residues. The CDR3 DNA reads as TGCAGCGTTGAAGCTACAGGATCGACCGGGGAGCTGTTTTTT. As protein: CSVEATGSTGELFF.

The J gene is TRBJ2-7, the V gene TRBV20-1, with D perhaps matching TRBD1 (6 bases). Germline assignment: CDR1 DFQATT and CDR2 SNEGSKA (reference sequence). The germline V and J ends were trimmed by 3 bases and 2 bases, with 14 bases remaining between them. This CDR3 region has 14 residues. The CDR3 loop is CSARDSQGPYEQYF. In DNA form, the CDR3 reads TGCAGTGCTAGGGATTCACAGGGTCCCTACGAGCAGTACTTC.

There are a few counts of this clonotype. The CDR3 nucleotides are TGTGCCAGCAGTTTTCGGGACAGGGCATATGGCTACACCTTC. It translates to CASSFRDRAYGYTF. J is TRBJ1-2 and V is TRBV12-3 or TRBV12-4; 9 positions agree with TRBD1. Trimming at V came to 3 bases and at J to 5 bases, leaving 4 bases not matched to a gene. This CDR3 contains 14 residues.

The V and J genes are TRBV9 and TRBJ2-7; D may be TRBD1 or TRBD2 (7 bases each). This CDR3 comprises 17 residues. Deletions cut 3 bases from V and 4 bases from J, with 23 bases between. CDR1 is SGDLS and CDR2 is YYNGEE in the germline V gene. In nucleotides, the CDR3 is TGTGCCAGCAGCGGACCCCTCAGGGGGGGCCACCCTTACGAGCAGTACTTC. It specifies CASSGPLRGGHPYEQYF.

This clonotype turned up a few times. The CDR3 nucleotides are TGTGCCAGCAGCTTATGGCTCCTTAGCACAGATACGCAGTATTTT. The encoded protein is CASSLWLLSTDTQYF. The chain links TRBV7-2 to TRBJ2-3; D is unresolved. This CDR3 spans 15 amino acids. Germline CDR1 reads SGHTA; CDR2 reads FQGNSA. V lost 2 bases to trimming and J lost 0 bases, with 9 bases between them.

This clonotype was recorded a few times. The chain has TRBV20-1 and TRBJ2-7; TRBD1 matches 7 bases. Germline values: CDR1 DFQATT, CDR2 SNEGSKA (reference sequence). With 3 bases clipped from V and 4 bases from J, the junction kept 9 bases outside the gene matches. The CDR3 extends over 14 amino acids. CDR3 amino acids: CSASPSGQLYEQYF. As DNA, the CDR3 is TGCAGTGCTAGCCCGTCGGGACAGCTATACGAGCAGTACTTC.

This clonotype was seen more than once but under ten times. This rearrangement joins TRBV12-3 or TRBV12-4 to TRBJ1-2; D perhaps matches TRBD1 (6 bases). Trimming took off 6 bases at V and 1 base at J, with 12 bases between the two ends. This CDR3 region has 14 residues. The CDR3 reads CASRPGQINYGYTF. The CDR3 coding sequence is TGTGCCAGCAGACCCGGACAGATTAACTATGGCTACACCTTC.